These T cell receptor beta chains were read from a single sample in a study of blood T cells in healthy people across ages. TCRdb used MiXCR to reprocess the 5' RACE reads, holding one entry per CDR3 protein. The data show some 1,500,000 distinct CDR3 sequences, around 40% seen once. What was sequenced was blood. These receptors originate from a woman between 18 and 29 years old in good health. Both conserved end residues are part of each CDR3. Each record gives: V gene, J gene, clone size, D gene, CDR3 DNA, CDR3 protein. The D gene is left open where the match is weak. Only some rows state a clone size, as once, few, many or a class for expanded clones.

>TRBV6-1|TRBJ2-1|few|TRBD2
TGTGCCAGCAGTGGGCTTAGCGGGGGGAATGAGCAGTTCTTC
CASSGLSGGNEQFF
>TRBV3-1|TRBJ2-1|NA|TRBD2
TGTGTCAGCACCAAAGCGGGGGGCAATGAGCAGTTCTTC
CVSTKAGGNEQFF
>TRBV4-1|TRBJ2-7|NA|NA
TGCGCCAGCAGCCAAGATCGGACTCGATACGAGCAGTACTTC
CASSQDRTRYEQYF
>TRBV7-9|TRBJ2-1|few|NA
TGTGCCAGCGGAGGAGGGCCTCTGAATGAGCAGTTCTTC
CASGGGPLNEQFF
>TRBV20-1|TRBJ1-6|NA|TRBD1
TGCAGTGCTAGAGAGGGGGGGACAGGCGGATCACCCCTCCACTTT
CSAREGGTGGSPLHF
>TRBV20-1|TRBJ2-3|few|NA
TGCAGTGCTAGGGTCCTTAGCACAGATACGCAGTATTTT
CSARVLSTDTQYF
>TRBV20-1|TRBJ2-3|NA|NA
TGCAGTGCTAGAGGCACCGGGAATACGCAGTATTTT
CSARGTGNTQYF
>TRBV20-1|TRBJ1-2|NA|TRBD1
TGCAGTGCTCTGACAGGGAACTATCCCTATGGCTACACCTTC
CSALTGNYPYGYTF
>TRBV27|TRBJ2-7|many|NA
TGTGCCAGCAGTTTTGCGGGCGGTGCCTACGAGCAGTACTTC
CASSFAGGAYEQYF
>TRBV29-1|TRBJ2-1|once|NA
TGCAGCGTTACGCTACAGAACTCCTACAATGAGCAGTTCTTC
CSVTLQNSYNEQFF
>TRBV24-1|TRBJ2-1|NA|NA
TGTGCCACCAGTGATTCAGACGCGAGCTCCTACAATGAGCAGTTCTTC
CATSDSDASSYNEQFF
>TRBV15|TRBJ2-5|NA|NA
TGTGCCACCAGCAGAGCCTCCCCTAGGACCTTGTACCAAGAGACCCAGTACTTC
CATSRASPRTLYQETQYF
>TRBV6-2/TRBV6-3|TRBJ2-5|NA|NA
TGTGCCAGCAGTTATGACGGGGCTACGTACCAAGAGACCCAGTACTTC
CASSYDGATYQETQYF
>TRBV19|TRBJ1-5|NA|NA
TGTGCCAGTAGTATAGCATTGGAGCGGGCTTACAATCAGCCCCAGCATTTT
CASSIALERAYNQPQHF
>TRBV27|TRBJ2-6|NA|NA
TGTGCCAGCAGTTTAATGAGCCGGGCCAGCCGCTCTGGGGCCAACGTCCTGACTTTC
CASSLMSRASRSGANVLTF
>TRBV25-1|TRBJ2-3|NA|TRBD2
TGTGCCAGCATGAATAGCGGGTACGACACAGATACGCAGTATTTT
CASMNSGYDTDTQYF
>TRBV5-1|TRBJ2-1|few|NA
TGCGCCAGCAGCTGGGCAGGTACCTACAATGAGCAGTTCTTC
CASSWAGTYNEQFF
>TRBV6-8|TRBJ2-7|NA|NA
TGTGCCAGCAGAACAGGACTCGTCGTGGGCGAGCAGTACTTC
CASRTGLVVGEQYF
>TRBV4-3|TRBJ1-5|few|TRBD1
TGCGCCAGCAGCCAAGACAGGGGGATCAATCAGCCCCAGCATTTT
CASSQDRGINQPQHF
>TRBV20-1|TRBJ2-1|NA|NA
TGCAGTGCTATCGGGCTAGCTTTCTACAATGAGCAGTTCTTC
CSAIGLAFYNEQFF
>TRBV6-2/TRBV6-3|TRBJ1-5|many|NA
TGTGCCAGCAGATCCCTCCGGGGGGGGGATCAACCCCAGCATTTT
CASRSLRGGDQPQHF
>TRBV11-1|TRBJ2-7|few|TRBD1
TGTGCCAGCAGCCAACCTCTTGGGGGACAGTTCTCCTACGAGCAGTACTTC
CASSQPLGGQFSYEQYF
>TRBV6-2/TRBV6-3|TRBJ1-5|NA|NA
TGTGCCAGCAGCTGGGTGAGGGATGCTCAGCCCCAGCATTTT
CASSWVRDAQPQHF
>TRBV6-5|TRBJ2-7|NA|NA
TGTGCCAGCAGTCCTCGACAGGTTCGACTTTGGGAGCAGTACTTC
CASSPRQVRLWEQYF
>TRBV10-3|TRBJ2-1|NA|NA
TGTGCCATCAGCGTACAGGGTGGTGAGCAGTTCTTC
CAISVQGGEQFF
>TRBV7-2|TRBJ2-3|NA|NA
TGTGCCAGCAGCGTTACGTGGAGCTCGCAGTATTTT
CASSVTWSSQYF
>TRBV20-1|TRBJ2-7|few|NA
TGCAGTGCTAATAGCCTCAGGTCCTACGAGCAGTACTTC
CSANSLRSYEQYF
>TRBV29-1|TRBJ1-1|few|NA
TGCAGCGTTGACTACTACGGTCCCCCTGGAGCTTTCTTT
CSVDYYGPPGAFF
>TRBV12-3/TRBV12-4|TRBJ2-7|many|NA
TGTGCCAGCAGTTCACGAACAGGGATAAGGCAATCCGACGAGCAGTACTTC
CASSSRTGIRQSDEQYF
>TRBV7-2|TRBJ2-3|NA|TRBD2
TGTGCCAGCAGCTTAGTCGGGGGACTACCAAGCACAGATACGCAGTATTTT
CASSLVGGLPSTDTQYF
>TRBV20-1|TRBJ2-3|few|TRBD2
TGCAGTGCTATGCGGGGGGGCACAGATACGCAGTATTTT
CSAMRGGTDTQYF
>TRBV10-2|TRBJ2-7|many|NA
TGCGCCAGCAGTGAGTCCTACAGGGACTACGAGCAGTACTTC
CASSESYRDYEQYF
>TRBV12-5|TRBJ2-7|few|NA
TGTGCTAGTGGTTTGAGGTTGCAGGGCGGGGACGAGCAGTACTTC
CASGLRLQGGDEQYF
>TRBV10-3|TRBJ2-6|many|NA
TGTGCCATCAGTGAAGGGGACTCCGGGGCCAACGTCCTGACTTTC
CAISEGDSGANVLTF
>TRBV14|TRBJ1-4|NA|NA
TGCGCCAGCAGCCAAGTCCCAGAAAAACTGTTTTTT
CASSQVPEKLFF
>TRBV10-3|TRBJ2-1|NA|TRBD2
TGTGCCATAGGACTAGCGGAGGCCCAGTTCTTC
CAIGLAEAQFF
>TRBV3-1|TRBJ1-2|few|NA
TGTGCCAGCAGCCAAGGGGAGGGATTCTATGGCTACACCTTC
CASSQGEGFYGYTF
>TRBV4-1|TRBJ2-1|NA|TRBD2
TGCGCCAGCAGCAATCTAGCGGGCCTGTCTAATGAGCAGGTCTTC
CASSNLAGLSNEQVF
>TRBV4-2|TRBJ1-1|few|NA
TGTGCCAGCAGCCAAGAGACGACCCGTTTAAAAACTGAAGCTTTCTTT
CASSQETTRLKTEAFF
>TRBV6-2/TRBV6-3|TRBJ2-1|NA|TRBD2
TGTGCCAGCAGACTCGTAGCGGGTAGGCTCAATGAGCAGTTCTTC
CASRLVAGRLNEQFF
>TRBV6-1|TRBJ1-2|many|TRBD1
TGTGCCTGCCGACAGGGCTATGGCTACACCTTC
CACRQGYGYTF
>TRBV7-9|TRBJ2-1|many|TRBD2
TGTGCCAGCATCCCGATCCAGGGGACTAGCGGGAGCCTTGAGCAGTTCTTC
CASIPIQGTSGSLEQFF
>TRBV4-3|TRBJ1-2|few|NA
TGCGCCAGCAGCCAAGGTGCAGGGCGTAACTATGGCTACACCTTC
CASSQGAGRNYGYTF
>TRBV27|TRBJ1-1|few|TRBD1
TGTGCCAGCAGTCTCTTGGACAGGATTGATGAAGCTTTCTTT
CASSLLDRIDEAFF
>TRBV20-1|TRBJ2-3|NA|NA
TGCAGTGCTAGAGATATCGTGGACATCGCGGGGCAAGATACGCAGTATTTT
CSARDIVDIAGQDTQYF
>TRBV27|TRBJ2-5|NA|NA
TGTGCCGGCAGAGGTGTTGGGTATGAGCAGTACTTC
CAGRGVGYEQYF
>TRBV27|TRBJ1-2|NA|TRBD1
TGTGCCAGCAGAACAGGGGGCGCAGGGTATGGCTACACCTTC
CASRTGGAGYGYTF
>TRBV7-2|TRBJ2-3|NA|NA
TGTGCCAGCAGCCCCCGGAGGGCCGTGACAGATACGCAGTATTTT
CASSPRRAVTDTQYF
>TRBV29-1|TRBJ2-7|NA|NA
TGCAGCGTTGTCCTAACGAACGAGCAGTACTTC
CSVVLTNEQYF
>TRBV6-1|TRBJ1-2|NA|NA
TGTGCCAGCAGTGAAGCGAAGAGCCGCGGGCAGGGGAAAGACTATGGCTACACCTTC
CASSEAKSRGQGKDYGYTF
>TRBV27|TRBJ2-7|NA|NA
TGTGCCAGCAGTTTATCACGGGGGTCTCCCTACGAGCAGTACTTC
CASSLSRGSPYEQYF
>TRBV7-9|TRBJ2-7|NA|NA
TGTGCCAGCAGCTTATGGGGGGCATACGAGCAGTACTTC
CASSLWGAYEQYF
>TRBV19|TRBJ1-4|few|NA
TGTGCCAGTAGTACGGACGCAAACGAAAAACTGTTTTTT
CASSTDANEKLFF
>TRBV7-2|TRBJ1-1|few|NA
TGTGCCAGCAGCCCCGAGTGGACTGAAGCTTTCTTT
CASSPEWTEAFF
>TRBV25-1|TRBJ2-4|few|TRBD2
TGTGCCAGCAGTGGTGGGACTAGCTCCTTCAAAAACATTCAGTACTTC
CASSGGTSSFKNIQYF
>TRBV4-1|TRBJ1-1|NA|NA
TGCGCCAGCAGCCAAGATCCGAGGGGGTGGACTGAAGCTTTCTTT
CASSQDPRGWTEAFF
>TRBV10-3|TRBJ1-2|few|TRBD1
TGTGCCACTCTAGGGGACAGTTTGAACTATGGCTACACCTTC
CATLGDSLNYGYTF
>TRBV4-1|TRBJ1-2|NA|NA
TGCGCCAGCAGCCAAGACAGGTCGTGGTCCTATGGCTACACCTTC
CASSQDRSWSYGYTF
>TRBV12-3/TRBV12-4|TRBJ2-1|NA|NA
TGTGCCAGCAGTTTAGGCAGGGGATTCCCTTACAATGAGCAGTTCTTC
CASSLGRGFPYNEQFF